Below, 10 T cell receptor beta chains from the same sample are listed, as sequenced in a study of CD8 T cells in Susac syndrome. RNA amounts of roughly 0.5 to 1 ug underwent reverse transcription with random hexamers. MiXCR was run by TCRdb on the immunoSEQ multiplex PCR reads, yielding one entry per CDR3 protein. The sample contains around 130,000 distinct CDR3 sequences, 90% to 95% of which appear only once. The material sequenced was CD4+ T cells from PBMCs. These TCRs come from a human donor in good health.

The chain links TRBV19 to TRBJ1-2, with D maybe TRBD1 (5 bases). The ends were cut back, 5 bases at V and 0 bases at J, with 10 bases in the middle. Germline V gives CDR1 LNHDA, CDR2 SQIVND (reference sequence). CDR3 length: 14 amino acids. The CDR3 spells CASSGANPNYGYTF. CDR3 coding DNA: TGTGCCAGTAGTGGGGCGAATCCTAACTATGGCTACACCTTC. Together with reference TRBV19 and TRBJ1-2, the CDR3 gives the full variable domain: DGGITQSPKYLFRKEGQNVTLSCEQNLNHDAMYWYRQDPGQGLRLIYYSQIVNDFQKGDIAEGYSVSREKKESFPLTVTSAQKNPTAFYLCASSGANPNYGYTFGSGTRLTVV.

The chain recombines TRBV19 with TRBJ1-1, with unresolved D. Germline lookup yields CDR1 LNHDA and CDR2 SQIVND (reference sequence). CDR3 length equals 13 residues. V was trimmed by 6 bases and J by 3 bases, leaving 11 bases between them. The DNA of the CDR3 is TGTGCCAGTAGAAAGGTGGTGGACACTGAAGCTTTCTTT. Amino acids: CASRKVVDTEAFF.

The genes are TRBV24-1 and TRBJ2-1; a possible D gene is TRBD2 (6 bases). Germline-derived CDR1 and CDR2 are KGHDR and SFDVKD. V was shortened by 3 bases and J by 7 bases, with 18 bases between the two germline ends. CDR3 size: 16 residues. CDR3 sequence: CATSDPSSAQLNEQFF. The CDR3 region has the DNA TGTGCCACCAGTGATCCCTCTAGCGCCCAGTTGAATGAGCAGTTCTTC.

The rearrangement uses TRBV6-5 and TRBJ2-1; 8 bases agree with TRBD2. CDR1 MNHEY and CDR2 SVGAGI come from the germline V gene. This CDR3 has 17 residues. Trimming removed 0 bases from V and 4 bases from J; junction bases left unmatched: 8. The DNA for the CDR3 is TGTGCCAGCAGTTACTCCGGGGGCGGGAGGCTATACAATGAGCAGTTCTTC. Translating it yields CASSYSGGGRLYNEQFF.

This chain links TRBV29-1 with TRBJ1-5; TRBD1 matches at 7 bases. Germline V CDR1 and CDR2: SQVTM, ANQGSEA. V lost 6 bases to trimming and J lost 1 base; unmatched junction nucleotides: 3. There are 13 residues in the CDR3. This chain's CDR3 is CSVRDRSNQPQHF. The CDR3 bases are TGCAGCGTAAGGGACAGAAGCAATCAGCCCCAGCATTTT.

The chain recombines TRBV2 with TRBJ2-1, with D perhaps TRBD2 (5 bases). The ends were cut back, 4 bases at V and 6 bases at J, with 7 bases in the middle. The V gene's germline CDR1 is SNHLY and CDR2 FYNNEI. The CDR3 extends over 12 amino acids. CDR3 amino acids: CASSGAGNEQFF. The DNA of the CDR3 is TGTGCCAGCAGTGGGGCGGGCAATGAGCAGTTCTTC.

This clonotype appeared a single time. The V and J genes are TRBV20-1 and TRBJ1-5; D is ambiguous. Trimming removed 3 bases from V and 0 bases from J, with 6 bases in between. Germline CDR1 is DFQATT and CDR2 is SNEGSKA (reference sequence). This CDR3 contains 13 residues. Written as DNA, the CDR3 is TGCAGTGCTAGCAAGGATAGCAATCAGCCCCAGCATTTT. This gives the protein CSASKDSNQPQHF.

This clonotype is a singleton in its sample. The chain links TRBV5-1 to TRBJ1-1, with 8 bases that match TRBD1. Germline V CDR1 and CDR2: SGHRS, YFSETQ. The V segment lost 4 bases and the J segment 4 bases; nucleotides outside the gene matches: 6. This CDR3 region has 14 residues. The CDR3 DNA is TGCGCCAGCAGCACACAGGGGGGCGGCACTGAAGCTTTCTTT. It translates to CASSTQGGGTEAFF.

This chain uses TRBV29-1 with TRBJ2-2, with a possible D match to TRBD2 (5 bases). The CDR3 has 14 residues. V shed 3 bases and J shed 0 bases, with 8 bases lying between them. Germline values: CDR1 SQVTM, CDR2 ANQGSEA. CDR3 sequence reads: CSVDRGSNTGELFF. DNA of the CDR3: TGCAGCGTTGATCGGGGATCGAACACCGGGGAGCTGTTTTTT.

This sequence joins TRBV2 and TRBJ2-1; 7 bases are a match to TRBD1. Per the germline V gene, CDR1 is SNHLY and CDR2 is FYNNEI. This CDR3 comprises 16 residues. With 5 bases clipped from V and 0 bases from J, the junction kept 7 bases outside the gene matches. The CDR3 DNA reads as TGTGCCAGCAGTCCACAGGGGTTGGTCTCCTACAATGAGCAGTTCTTC. Encoded protein: CASSPQGLVSYNEQFF.